This T cell receptor (beta chain) was sequenced for a study of breast tumors, draining lymph nodes, adjacent tissues. Study-level points and caveats: Tumors had less TCR diversity than lymph nodes, more than nontumor tissue. Data only fit, rather than demonstrated, lymph node origin of most tumor T cells.

This clonotype was seen just once. Its cognate antigen is unknown. Germline-derived CDR1 and CDR2 are SGHVS and FQNEAQ. The CDR3 has 13 residues. Trimming removed 1 base at V and 4 bases at J, with 8 bases between. TCRdb itself ran the multiplex PCR reads through MiXCR, one entry per CDR3 protein. The sample lists some 22,000 distinct CDR3 sequences; about 38% were seen once. Sequenced: breast tumor tissue. The sequence derives from a female donor with breast cancer. Some clones in this sample may be carry-over from other donors' samples. V usage is TRBV7-8 and J usage is TRBJ2-7; D is unresolved. As DNA, the CDR3 is TGTGCCAGCAGCTTAGGGGTTATGTACGAGCAGTACTTC. Its translation: CASSLGVMYEQYF.